The 8 T cell receptor beta chains below all came from one sample that was sequenced in a study of PD-1 blockade in classical Hodgkin lymphoma. The time point is: cycle 4 day 1 (C4D1), after less than seven weeks of nivolumab. Relapse was seen in all patients after autologous stem cell transplantation, and brentuximab vedotin exposure was variable. TCRdb keeps only in-frame clones here, not all; method: immunoSEQ multiplex PCR. This sample has nearly 50,000 clones, with roughly 80% found just once. Material: peripheral blood mononuclear cells (PBMCs), obtained before the fourth cycle of nivolumab. These receptors were obtained from a human donor with classical Hodgkin lymphoma.

The V gene is TRBV18, the J gene TRBJ2-3; no definite D call. Deletions cut 3 bases from V and 3 bases from J, with 7 bases between. CDR3 size: 13 residues. From germline, CDR1 is KGHSH and CDR2 LQKENI. The CDR3 here is CASSPLITDTQYF. Written as DNA, the CDR3 is TGTGCCAGCTCACCGCTAATAACAGATACGCAGTATTTT.

This chain joins TRBV30 and TRBJ2-3; D is possibly TRBD2 (6 bases). The CDR3 runs to 14 residues. In germline, CDR1 is GTSNPN, CDR2 SVGIG (reference sequence). V gave up 2 bases and J gave up 0 bases, with 9 bases separating them. CDR3 sequence (DNA): TGTGCCTGGAGTATTAGCGGCAGCACAGATACGCAGTATTTT. This gives the protein CAWSISGSTDTQYF.

The rearrangement uses TRBV18 and TRBJ1-5; maybe TRBD1 (5 bases). Deletions cut 3 bases from V and 5 bases from J, with 8 bases between. The CDR3 contains 13 residues. Germline CDR1 and CDR2: KGHSH and LQKENI. The CDR3 DNA reads as TGTGCCAGCTCACCGGGGGGAGATCAGCCCCAGCATTTT. Translated: CASSPGGDQPQHF.

The chain carries TRBV28 and TRBJ1-2; D might be TRBD1 (6 bases). The V end was cut by 5 bases, the J end by 4 bases, with 17 bases between. This CDR3 region has 15 residues. The V gene's germline CDR1 is MDHEN and CDR2 SYDVKM. The DNA of the CDR3 is TGTGCCAGCAGTCCAGGGGCAGGGTCTGGCTATGGCTACACCTTC. This sequence encodes CASSPGAGSGYGYTF.

The CDR3 protein is CASRLRSGELFF. The DNA of the CDR3 is TGTGCCAGCAGGCTTAGATCCGGGGAGCTGTTTTTT. The V call is TRBV28, the J call TRBJ2-2; no definite D call. CDR3 length: 12 amino acids. Between the trimmed V and J ends, which lost 6 bases and 6 bases, there was a span of 8 bases. CDR1 is MDHEN, CDR2 SYDVKM, per germline. Full variable domain (rest looked up from reference TRBV28 and TRBJ2-2): DVKVTQSSRYLVKRTGEKVFLECVQDMDHENMFWYRQDPGLGLRLIYFSYDVKMKEKGDIPEGYSVSREKKERFSLILESASTNQTSMYLCASRLRSGELFFGEGSRLTVL.

The rearrangement uses TRBV5-4 and TRBJ2-7; 8 positions match TRBD2. Germline values: CDR1 SGHNT, CDR2 YYREEE (reference sequence). CDR3 length: 15 residues. V shed 4 bases and J 2 bases; nucleotides not matched to a gene: 8. The DNA of the CDR3 is TGTGCCAGCAGCCCGGGGCTAGCGGGCCCCTACGAGCAGTACTTC. This sequence encodes CASSPGLAGPYEQYF.

This clone was seen once. The rearrangement joins TRBV6-1 to TRBJ1-5, with a tentative D call TRBD1 (5 bases). Germline V gives CDR1 MNHNS, CDR2 SASEGT. Trimming removed 1 base from V and 2 bases from J, with 12 bases in between. This CDR3 is 16 amino acids long. In nucleotides, the CDR3 is TGTGCCAGCAGTGAAGGTCAGGGAAGAGGCAATCAGCCCCAGCATTTT. As protein: CASSEGQGRGNQPQHF.

The chain uses TRBV28 and TRBJ1-4; 7 bases agree with TRBD1. The CDR3 has 15 amino acids. Germline CDR1 and CDR2: MDHEN and SYDVKM. Losses at the gene ends were 2 bases for V and 8 bases for J; bases not matched to a gene: 8. CDR3 nucleotides: TGTGCCAGCAGTTTAAGAGTAGGGGGCAGGGAAAAACTGTTTTTT. Its protein product is CASSLRVGGREKLFF.